The rows below give T cell receptor beta chains drawn from one sample of a study of post-analysis software for immune sequencing data. TCRdb re-derived calls from the PCR reads in MiXCR, one entry per CDR3 protein. The sample includes around 260,000 distinct CDR3 sequences, 35% to 45% of them seen just once. Material: blood. The receptors come from a girl aged 5 to 17 with multiple sclerosis. CDR3s include the opening cysteine and the closing phenylalanine or tryptophan. D genes are given only for firm matches. A row's size may be missing; if present it is once, few, many or a size class.

J,V,size,D,length,CDR3,DNA
TRBJ1-1,TRBV20-1,-,-,15,CSARDVAGMNTEAFF,TGCAGTGCTAGAGATGTAGCAGGTATGAACACTGAAGCTTTCTTT
TRBJ1-5,TRBV18,-,TRBD1,13,CASGQGGNQPQHF,TGTGCCAGCGGACAGGGGGGAAATCAGCCCCAGCATTTT
TRBJ2-2,TRBV5-1,few,TRBD1,14,CASSSTGDVGELFF,TGCGCCAGCAGCTCTACAGGGGATGTCGGGGAGCTGTTTTTT
TRBJ2-1,TRBV20-1,-,-,14,CSASQLEGLNEQFF,TGCAGTGCTAGCCAGTTGGAGGGCCTTAATGAGCAGTTCTTC
TRBJ1-1,TRBV28,-,-,14,CASGDSTLNTEAFF,TGTGCCAGTGGAGACAGCACCTTGAACACTGAAGCTTTCTTT
TRBJ2-3,TRBV20-1,many,TRBD2,13,CSAGLAGADTQYF,TGCAGTGCTGGACTAGCGGGCGCAGATACGCAGTATTTT
TRBJ1-5,TRBV20-1,many,-,16,CSARDSGRGPNQPQHF,TGCAGTGCTAGAGATTCAGGACGGGGACCCAATCAGCCCCAGCATTTT
TRBJ2-1,TRBV5-1,-,TRBD2,14,CASSLGGRANEQFF,TGCGCCAGCAGCTTAGGCGGGAGGGCGAATGAGCAGTTCTTC
TRBJ2-6,TRBV12-3/TRBV12-4,many,TRBD2,17,CASRPRGGGSGANVLTF,TGTGCCAGCAGGCCCCGGGGCGGGGGTTCTGGGGCCAACGTCCTGACTTTC
TRBJ1-1,TRBV11-2,many,-,13,CASSPAGPGEAFF,TGTGCCAGCAGCCCAGCAGGCCCCGGGGAAGCTTTCTTT
TRBJ1-1,TRBV6-4,few,TRBD1,17,CASSPGGDRGLGTEAFF,TGTGCCAGCAGCCCCGGTGGGGACAGGGGGTTGGGCACTGAAGCTTTCTTT
TRBJ2-3,TRBV20-1,-,-,14,CSAARDGKTDTQYF,TGCAGTGCTGCAAGGGACGGGAAGACAGATACGCAGTATTTT
TRBJ2-2,TRBV20-1,many,TRBD2,13,CSASGRASGELFF,TGCAGCGCGAGCGGGAGGGCCTCCGGGGAGCTGTTTTTT
TRBJ2-1,TRBV19,few,TRBD2,15,CASVDSGRAYNEQFF,TGTGCCAGTGTTGACAGCGGGAGAGCCTACAATGAGCAGTTCTTC
TRBJ2-5,TRBV6-1,many,-,14,CASRQGGVQETQYF,TGTGCCAGCCGACAGGGAGGGGTCCAAGAGACCCAGTACTTC
TRBJ2-3,TRBV5-1,-,-,16,CASSLVGGASTDTLYF,TGCGCCAGCAGCTTGGTCGGGGGCGCGTCCACAGATACGCTGTATTTT
TRBJ2-3,TRBV10-3,-,TRBD2,15,CAISESSGSADTQYF,TGTGCCATCAGTGAGTCTAGCGGGAGCGCAGATACGCAGTATTTT
TRBJ1-5,TRBV20-1,few,-,12,CSAWAGNQPQHF,TGCAGTGCCTGGGCAGGTAATCAGCCCCAGCATTTT
TRBJ2-7,TRBV7-3,-,-,12,CASSLNGGVQYF,TGTGCCAGCAGCTTAAATGGGGGAGTGCAGTACTTC
TRBJ2-5,TRBV20-1,many,-,13,CSAARGWEETQYF,TGCAGTGCGGCGCGGGGATGGGAGGAGACCCAGTACTTC